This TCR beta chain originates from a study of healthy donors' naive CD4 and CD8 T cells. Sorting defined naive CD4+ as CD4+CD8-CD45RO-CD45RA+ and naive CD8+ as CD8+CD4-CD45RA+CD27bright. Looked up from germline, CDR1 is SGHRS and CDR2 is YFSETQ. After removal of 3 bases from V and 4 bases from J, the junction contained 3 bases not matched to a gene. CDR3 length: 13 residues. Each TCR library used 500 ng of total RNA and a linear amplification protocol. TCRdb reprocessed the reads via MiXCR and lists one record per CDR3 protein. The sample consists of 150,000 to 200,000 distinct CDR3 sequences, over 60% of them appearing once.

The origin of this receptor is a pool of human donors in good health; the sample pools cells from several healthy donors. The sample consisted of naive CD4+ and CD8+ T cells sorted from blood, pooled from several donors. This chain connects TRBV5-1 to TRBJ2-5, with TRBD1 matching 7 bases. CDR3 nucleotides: TGCGCCAGCAGCTCGGACAGGCGAGAGACCCAGTACTTC. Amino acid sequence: CASSSDRRETQYF. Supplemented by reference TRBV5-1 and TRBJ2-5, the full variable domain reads KAGVTQTPRYLIKTRGQQVTLSCSPISGHRSVSWYQQTPGQGLQFLFEYFSETQRNKGNFPGRFSGRQFSNSRSEMNVSTLELGDSALYLCASSSDRRETQYFGPGTRLLVL.